The subject of this entry is one T cell receptor (beta chain). Its target is not known. The method was immunoSEQ multiplex PCR; TCRdb's version includes in-frame clones alone and lacks a portion of them. Of about 90,000 clones in the sample, 94% were seen once. Trimming cost V 1 base and J 0 bases, with 14 bases left between them. In germline, CDR1 is SGHTA, CDR2 FQGNSA. CDR3 length: 17 amino acids. This entry belongs to a study of graft-versus-host responses after intestinal transplantation. Across the whole study: Each recipient received a multivisceral, liver-intestinal, or isolated intestinal graft. Once they had received anti-thymocyte globulin induction, all recipients took tacrolimus and steroids for about three years.

This sample comprised unstimulated CD4+ T cells sorted from spleen or lymph node cells, obtained before transplant. V gene TRBV7-2 combines with J gene TRBJ2-3; D not certain. The sequence was collected from a human donor who was the organ donor for an intestinal transplant. The CDR3 spells CASSLVGSPLSTDTQYF. The CDR3 DNA follows: TGTGCCAGCAGCTTAGTCGGTAGCCCCCTTAGCACAGATACGCAGTATTTT.